This TCR beta chain stems from a study of T cell changes during pregnancy in multiple sclerosis. Clones were read by immunoSEQ multiplex PCR, and TCRdb kept only the in-frame ones, dropping some. Among about 120,000 clones listed, 93% were seen once. The V segment lost 0 bases and the J segment 3 bases; nucleotides outside the gene matches: 4. Germline V gives CDR1 SGDLS, CDR2 YYNGEE. This CDR3 has 17 amino acids. The source is a female donor with multiple sclerosis, enrolled in a pregnancy study. The J gene is TRBJ2-6, the V gene TRBV9, with 9 bases fitting TRBD1. The sample was peripheral blood, taken before pregnancy. The CDR3 DNA follows: TGTGCCAGCAGCGTAGTACAGGGGGCGCTTGGGGCCAACGTCCTGACTTTC. As protein: CASSVVQGALGANVLTF.